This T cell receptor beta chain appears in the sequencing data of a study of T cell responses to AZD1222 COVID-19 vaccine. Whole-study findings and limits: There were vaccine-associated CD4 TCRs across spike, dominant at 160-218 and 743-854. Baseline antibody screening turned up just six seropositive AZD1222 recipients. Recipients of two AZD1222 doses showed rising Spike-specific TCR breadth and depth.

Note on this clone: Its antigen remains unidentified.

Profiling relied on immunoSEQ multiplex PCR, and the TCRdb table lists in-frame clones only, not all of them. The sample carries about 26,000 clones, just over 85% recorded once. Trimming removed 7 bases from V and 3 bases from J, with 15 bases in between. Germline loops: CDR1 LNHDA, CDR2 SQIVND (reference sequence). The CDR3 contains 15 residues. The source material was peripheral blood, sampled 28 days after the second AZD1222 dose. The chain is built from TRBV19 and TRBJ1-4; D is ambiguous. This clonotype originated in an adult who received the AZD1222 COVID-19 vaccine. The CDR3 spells CASKGRQDPNEKLFF. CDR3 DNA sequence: TGTGCCAGTAAGGGCCGTCAGGACCCTAATGAAAAACTGTTTTTT.